Given below is one TCR beta chain in context. Assay used: immunoSEQ multiplex PCR; TCRdb lists only in-frame clones, some missing. In the table there are some 95,000 clones, 60% to 70% of which are singletons. The data were taken from a study of shared clonotypes between healthy human individuals. The length of the CDR3 is 14 residues. The germline V gene encodes CDR1 GTSNPN and CDR2 SVGIG (reference sequence). V lost 1 base to trimming and J lost 4 bases, with 10 bases between them. The TCR was taken from a man aged 25-45 years in good health. The genes are TRBV30 and TRBJ1-4; D gene ambiguous. Sequencing was done on a sample of memory CD8+ T cells sorted from blood. As to subset: CD45RO+ cells pooled with CCR7-negative TemRA cells. For the CDR3, the DNA is TGTGCCTGGAGTGCTTTGGGGAGTAATGAAAAACTGTTTTTT. This codes for CAWSALGSNEKLFF. Full variable domain (remainder filled in from reference TRBV30 and TRBJ1-4): SQTIHQWPATLVQPVGSPLSLECTVEGTSNPNLYWYRQAAGRGLQLLFYSVGIGQISSEVPQNLSASRPQDRQFILSSKKLLLSDSGFYLCAWSALGSNEKLFFGSGTQLSVL.